Included here is one T cell receptor (beta chain) sequence, with context. These data belong to a study of memory CD8 T cells in hepatitis C reinfection. Sequenced by immunoSEQ multiplex PCR; TCRdb stores in-frame clones only, minus some. The sample yields some 40,000 clones, 70% to 90% seen once. The CDR3 covers 14 residues. Germline V lookup: CDR1 SGDLS, CDR2 YYNGEE. V lost 0 bases to trimming and J lost 7 bases, with 11 bases between them. Time point here: peak reinfection, 3 to 8 weeks after reinfection detection. TCR sequencing was done directly ex vivo on sorted cells, without expansion in vitro. The source material was naive CD8+ T cells sorted from blood. The origin of this receptor is a young man with hepatitis C virus infection. The chain recombines TRBV9 with TRBJ1-5; D may be TRBD1 (5 bases). The CDR3 region is CASSVGGAGQPQHF. Written as DNA, the CDR3 is TGTGCCAGCAGCGTAGGCGGGGCAGGGCAGCCCCAGCATTTT.